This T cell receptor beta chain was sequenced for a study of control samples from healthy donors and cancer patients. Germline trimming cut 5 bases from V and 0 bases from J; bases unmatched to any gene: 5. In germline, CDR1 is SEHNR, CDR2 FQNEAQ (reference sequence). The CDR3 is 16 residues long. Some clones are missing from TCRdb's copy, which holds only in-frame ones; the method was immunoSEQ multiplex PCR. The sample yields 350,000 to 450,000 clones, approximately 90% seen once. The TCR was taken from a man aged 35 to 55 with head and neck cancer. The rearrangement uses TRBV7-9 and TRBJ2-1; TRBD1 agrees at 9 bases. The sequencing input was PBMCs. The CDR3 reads CASSDRGLSSYNEQFF. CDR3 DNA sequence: TGTGCCAGCAGCGACAGGGGGTTAAGCTCCTACAATGAGCAGTTCTTC.